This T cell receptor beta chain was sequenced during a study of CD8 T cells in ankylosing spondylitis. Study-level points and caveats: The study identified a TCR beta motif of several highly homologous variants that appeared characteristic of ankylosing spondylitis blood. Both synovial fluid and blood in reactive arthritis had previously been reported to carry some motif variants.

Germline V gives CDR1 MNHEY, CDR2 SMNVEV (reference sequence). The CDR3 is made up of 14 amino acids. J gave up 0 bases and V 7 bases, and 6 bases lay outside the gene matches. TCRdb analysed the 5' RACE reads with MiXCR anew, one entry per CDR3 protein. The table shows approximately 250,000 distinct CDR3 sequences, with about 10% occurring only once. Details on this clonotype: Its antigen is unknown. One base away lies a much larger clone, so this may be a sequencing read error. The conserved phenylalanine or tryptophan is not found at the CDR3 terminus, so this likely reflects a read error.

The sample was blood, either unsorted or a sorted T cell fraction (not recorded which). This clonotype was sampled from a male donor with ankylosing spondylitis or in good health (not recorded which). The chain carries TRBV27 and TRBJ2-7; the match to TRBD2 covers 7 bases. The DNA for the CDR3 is TGTGCCAGCACTATCGGCGGGAGCTCCTACGAGCAGTACCTC. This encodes CASTIGGSSYEQYL.